These 7 T cell receptor beta chains share one sample of origin, sequenced in a study of Graves' ophthalmopathy and Graves' hyperthyroidism. Amplifying from RNA transcripts, the study obtained TCR beta CDR3 regions. In the first round, RT-PCR was carried out with HTBI primers, and a multiplex PCR formed the second round. MiXCR, run by TCRdb on the multiplex PCR reads, gives a single entry per CDR3 protein. The sample carries hundreds of thousands of distinct CDR3 sequences, roughly 41% recorded once. The sequenced sample consisted of peripheral blood. The receptors stem from an adult man with Graves' ophthalmopathy.

This clonotype occurred many times. The CDR3: CASSQTGNRETQYF. The CDR3 DNA reads as TGTGCCAGCAGCCAGACAGGGAATCGAGAGACCCAGTACTTC. The rearrangement joins TRBV7-2 to TRBJ2-5; the match to TRBD1 covers 7 bases. The CDR3 length is 14 residues. Germline V gene data show CDR1 as SGHTA and CDR2 as FQGNSA. V lost 5 bases and J lost 4; bases outside the gene matches: 7.

This clonotype was detected ten times or more. This sequence joins TRBV20-1 and TRBJ2-7; 14 positions match TRBD2. V gave up 3 bases and J gave up 11 bases; unmatched junction bases: 9. The CDR3 loop spans 14 amino acids. The V gene's germline CDR1 is DFQATT and CDR2 SNEGSKA (reference sequence). The CDR3 loop is CSASAGTSGGPEYF. DNA for the CDR3: TGCAGTGCTAGCGCCGGGACTAGCGGGGGCCCGGAGTACTTC.

V gene TRBV15 combines with J gene TRBJ1-4; D possibly corresponds to TRBD1 (5 bases). The V and J ends lost 1 base and 7 bases respectively, with 13 bases between them. The CDR3 has 15 amino acids. Germline CDR1 and CDR2: LNHNV and YYDKDF (reference sequence). The CDR3 DNA sequence: TGTGCCACCAGCAGAGTCACCTTTGGGGGTGAAAAACTGTTTTTT. Protein sequence: CATSRVTFGGEKLFF.

This clonotype was recorded only once. It may be a read error: a sequence one base away is much more abundant. Without the conserved terminal phenylalanine or tryptophan, this CDR3 likely stems from a read error. V and J are TRBV12-3 or TRBV12-4 and TRBJ1-2; maybe TRBD1 (5 bases). Trimming left V 5 bases short and J 4 bases short, with 11 bases between. The CDR3 has 13 residues. CDR3 sequence: CASSDGHFYGYTL. The CDR3 nucleotides read TGTGCCAGCAGTGATGGACACTTCTATGGCTACACCCTC.

The CDR3 nucleotides read TGTGCCAGCAGCTCCGGGACAGGGGTTACAGATACGCAGTATTTT. Its translation: CASSSGTGVTDTQYF. This sequence joins TRBV5-5 and TRBJ2-3; 10 nucleotides match TRBD1. The CDR3 runs 15 residues. CDR1 SGHKS and CDR2 YYEKEE come from the germline V gene (reference sequence). With 3 bases clipped from V and 3 bases from J, the junction kept 4 bases outside the gene matches.

This clonotype appeared once. The genes are TRBV10-3 and TRBJ2-2; D is unresolved. This CDR3 is 13 amino acids long. CDR1 and CDR2 from the germline V gene are ENHRY and SYGVKD. The ends were cut back, 5 bases at V and 1 base at J, with 5 bases in the middle. CDR3 protein: CAISSGNTGELFF. The CDR3 region has the DNA TGTGCCATCAGTTCGGGGAACACCGGGGAGCTGTTTTTT.

The chain couples TRBV5-1 to TRBJ2-2, with TRBD1 identical over 7 bases. The V and J ends lost 0 bases and 7 bases, in that order; junction bases with no gene match: 3. The germline gives CDR1 SGHRS, CDR2 YFSETQ. The CDR3 has 14 residues. The CDR3 spells CASSLARGNGELFF. The DNA for the CDR3 is TGCGCCAGCAGCTTGGCCAGGGGGAACGGGGAGCTGTTTTTT.